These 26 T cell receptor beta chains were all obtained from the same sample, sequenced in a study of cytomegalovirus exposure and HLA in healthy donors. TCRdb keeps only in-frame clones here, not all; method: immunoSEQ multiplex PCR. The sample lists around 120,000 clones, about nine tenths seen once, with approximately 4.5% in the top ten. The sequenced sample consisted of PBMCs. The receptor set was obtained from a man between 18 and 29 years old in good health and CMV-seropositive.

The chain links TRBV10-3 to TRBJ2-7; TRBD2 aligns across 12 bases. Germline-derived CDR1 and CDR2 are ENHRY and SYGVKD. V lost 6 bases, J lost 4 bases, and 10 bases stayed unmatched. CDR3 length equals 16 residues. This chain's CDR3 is CAISRSSGGAPYEQYF. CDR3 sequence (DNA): TGTGCCATCAGCCGGTCTAGCGGGGGGGCCCCGTACGAGCAGTACTTC.

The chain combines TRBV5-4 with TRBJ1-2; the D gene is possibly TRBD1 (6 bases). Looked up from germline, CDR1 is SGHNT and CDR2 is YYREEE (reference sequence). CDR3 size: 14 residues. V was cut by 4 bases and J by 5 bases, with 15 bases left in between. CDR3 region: CASSPQTGRYGYTF. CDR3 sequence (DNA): TGTGCCAGCAGCCCCCAGACAGGACGGTATGGCTACACCTTC.

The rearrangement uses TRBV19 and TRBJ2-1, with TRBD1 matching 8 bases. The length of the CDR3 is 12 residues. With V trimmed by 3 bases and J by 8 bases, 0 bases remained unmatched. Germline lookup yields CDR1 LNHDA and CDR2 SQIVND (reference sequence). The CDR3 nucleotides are TGTGCCAGTAGTATCAGGGGGCATGAGCAGTTCTTC. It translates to CASSIRGHEQFF. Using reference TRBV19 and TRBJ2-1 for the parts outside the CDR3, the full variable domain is DGGITQSPKYLFRKEGQNVTLSCEQNLNHDAMYWYRQDPGQGLRLIYYSQIVNDFQKGDIAEGYSVSREKKESFPLTVTSAQKNPTAFYLCASSIRGHEQFFGPGTRLTVL.

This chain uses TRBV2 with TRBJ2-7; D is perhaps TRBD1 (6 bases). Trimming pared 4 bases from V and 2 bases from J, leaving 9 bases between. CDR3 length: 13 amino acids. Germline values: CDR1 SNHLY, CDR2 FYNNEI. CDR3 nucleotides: TGTGCCAGCAGTGGGGACACCACCTACGAGCAGTACTTC. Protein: CASSGDTTYEQYF.

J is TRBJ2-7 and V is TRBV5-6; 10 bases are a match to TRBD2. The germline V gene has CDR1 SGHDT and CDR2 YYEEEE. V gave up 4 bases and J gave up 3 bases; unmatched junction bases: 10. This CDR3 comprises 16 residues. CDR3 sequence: CASSIERGGTYYEQYF. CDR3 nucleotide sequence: TGTGCCAGCAGCATAGAGCGGGGGGGCACTTACTACGAGCAGTACTTC.

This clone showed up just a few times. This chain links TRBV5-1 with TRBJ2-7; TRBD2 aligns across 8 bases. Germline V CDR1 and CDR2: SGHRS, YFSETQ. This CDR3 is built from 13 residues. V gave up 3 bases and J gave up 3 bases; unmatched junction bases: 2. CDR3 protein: CASSSGTSYEQYF. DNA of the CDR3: TGCGCCAGCAGCTCCGGGACTAGCTACGAGCAGTACTTC.

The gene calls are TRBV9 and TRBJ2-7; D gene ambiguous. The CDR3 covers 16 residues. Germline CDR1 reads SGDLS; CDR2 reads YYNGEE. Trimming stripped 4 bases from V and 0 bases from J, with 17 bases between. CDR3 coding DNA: TGTGCCAGCAGCCCCTTCTCCAGGTCAAGCTCCTACGAGCAGTACTTC. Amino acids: CASSPFSRSSSYEQYF.

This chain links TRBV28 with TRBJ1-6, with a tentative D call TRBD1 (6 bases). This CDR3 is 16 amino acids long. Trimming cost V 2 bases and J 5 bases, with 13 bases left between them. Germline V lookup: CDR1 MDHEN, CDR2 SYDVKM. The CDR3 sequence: CASSLEVAGDNSPLHF. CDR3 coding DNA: TGTGCCAGCAGTTTAGAGGTGGCAGGGGATAATTCACCCCTCCACTTT.

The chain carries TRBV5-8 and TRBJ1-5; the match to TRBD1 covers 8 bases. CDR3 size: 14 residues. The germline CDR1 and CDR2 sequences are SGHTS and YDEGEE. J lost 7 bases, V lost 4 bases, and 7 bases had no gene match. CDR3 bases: TGTGCCAGCAGCCCCCAGGGGGCTGGCCAGCCCCAGCATTTT. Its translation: CASSPQGAGQPQHF.

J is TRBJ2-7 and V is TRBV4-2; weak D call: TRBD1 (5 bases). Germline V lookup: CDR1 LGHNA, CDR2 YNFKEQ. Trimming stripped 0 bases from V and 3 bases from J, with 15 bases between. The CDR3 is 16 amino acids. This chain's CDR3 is CASSQEETAQVYEQYF. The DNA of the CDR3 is TGTGCCAGCAGCCAAGAGGAGACAGCCCAAGTCTACGAGCAGTACTTC.

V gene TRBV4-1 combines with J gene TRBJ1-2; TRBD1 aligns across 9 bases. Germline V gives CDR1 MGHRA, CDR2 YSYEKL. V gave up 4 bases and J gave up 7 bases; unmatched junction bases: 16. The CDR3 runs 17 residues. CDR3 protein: CASSLPGQGDHYVGYTF. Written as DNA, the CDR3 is TGCGCCAGCAGCCTACCGGGACAGGGAGACCACTATGTTGGCTACACCTTC.

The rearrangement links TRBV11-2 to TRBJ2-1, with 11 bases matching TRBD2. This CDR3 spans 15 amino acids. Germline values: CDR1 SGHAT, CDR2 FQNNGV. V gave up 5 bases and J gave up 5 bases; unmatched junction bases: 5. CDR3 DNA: TGTGCCAGCAGCCAAACTAGCGGGGGTAACAATGAGCAGTTCTTC. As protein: CASSQTSGGNNEQFF.

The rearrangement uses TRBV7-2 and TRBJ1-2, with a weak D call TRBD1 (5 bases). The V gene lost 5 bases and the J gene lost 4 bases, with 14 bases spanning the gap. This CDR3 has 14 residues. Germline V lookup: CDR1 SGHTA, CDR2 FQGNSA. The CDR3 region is CASSRAGLTYGYTF. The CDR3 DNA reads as TGTGCCAGCAGCCGCGCGGGACTGACCTATGGCTACACCTTC.

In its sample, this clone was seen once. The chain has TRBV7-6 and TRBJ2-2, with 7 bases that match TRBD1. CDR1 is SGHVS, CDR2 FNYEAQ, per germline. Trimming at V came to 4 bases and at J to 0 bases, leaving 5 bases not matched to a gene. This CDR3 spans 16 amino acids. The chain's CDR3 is CASSSRQGPNTGELFF. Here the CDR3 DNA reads TGTGCCAGCAGCTCAAGACAGGGCCCGAACACCGGGGAGCTGTTTTTT.

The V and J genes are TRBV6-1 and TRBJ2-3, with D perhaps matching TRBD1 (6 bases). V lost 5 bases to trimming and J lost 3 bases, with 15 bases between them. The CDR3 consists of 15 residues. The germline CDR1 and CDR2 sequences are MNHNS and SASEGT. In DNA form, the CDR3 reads TGTGCCAGCAGTCACGGGACATGGAGTACAGATACGCAGTATTTT. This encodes CASSHGTWSTDTQYF.

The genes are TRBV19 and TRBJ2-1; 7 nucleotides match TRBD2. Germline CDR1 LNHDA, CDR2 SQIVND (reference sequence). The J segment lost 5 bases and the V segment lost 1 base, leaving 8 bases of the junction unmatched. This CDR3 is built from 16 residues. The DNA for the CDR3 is TGTGCCAGTAGTATAGGTTGGGGAGGGTCGGACAATGAGCAGTTCTTC. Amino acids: CASSIGWGGSDNEQFF. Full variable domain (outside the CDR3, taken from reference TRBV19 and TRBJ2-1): DGGITQSPKYLFRKEGQNVTLSCEQNLNHDAMYWYRQDPGQGLRLIYYSQIVNDFQKGDIAEGYSVSREKKESFPLTVTSAQKNPTAFYLCASSIGWGGSDNEQFFGPGTRLTVL.

CDR3 residues: CASSASGMYYEQYF. The CDR3 region has the DNA TGCGCCAGCAGCGCGTCCGGGATGTACTACGAGCAGTACTTC. The chain uses TRBV5-1 and TRBJ2-7; possibly TRBD2 for D (5 bases). V gave up 4 bases and J gave up 3 bases, with 14 bases separating them. Germline V gene lookup returns CDR1 SGHRS and CDR2 YFSETQ. This CDR3 contains 14 residues.

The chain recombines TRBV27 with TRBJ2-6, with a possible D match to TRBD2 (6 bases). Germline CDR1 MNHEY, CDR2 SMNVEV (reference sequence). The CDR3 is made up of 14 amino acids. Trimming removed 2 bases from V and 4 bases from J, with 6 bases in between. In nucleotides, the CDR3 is TGTGCCAGCAGTTTAGCGGGAGGGGCCAACGTCCTGACTTTC. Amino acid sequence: CASSLAGGANVLTF.

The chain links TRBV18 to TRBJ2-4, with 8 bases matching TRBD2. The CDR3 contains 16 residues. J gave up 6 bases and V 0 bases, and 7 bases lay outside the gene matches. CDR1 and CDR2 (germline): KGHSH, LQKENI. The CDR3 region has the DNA TGTGCCAGCTCACCACCGCTCGGGGGGGGATTAAACATTCAGTACTTC. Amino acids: CASSPPLGGGLNIQYF.

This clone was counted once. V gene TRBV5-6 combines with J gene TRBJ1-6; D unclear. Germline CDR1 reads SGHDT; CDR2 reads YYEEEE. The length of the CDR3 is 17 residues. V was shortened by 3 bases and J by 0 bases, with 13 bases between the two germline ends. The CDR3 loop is CASSSLVVSSYNSPLHF. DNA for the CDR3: TGTGCCAGCAGCTCGTTGGTCGTGAGCTCCTATAATTCACCCCTCCACTTT.

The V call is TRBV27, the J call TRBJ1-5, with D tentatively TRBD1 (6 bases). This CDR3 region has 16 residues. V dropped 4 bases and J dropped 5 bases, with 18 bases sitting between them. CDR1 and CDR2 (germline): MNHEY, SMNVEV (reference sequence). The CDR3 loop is CASSSASTGLDQPQHF. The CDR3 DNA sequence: TGTGCCAGCAGTTCCGCCTCGACAGGTTTAGATCAGCCCCAGCATTTT.

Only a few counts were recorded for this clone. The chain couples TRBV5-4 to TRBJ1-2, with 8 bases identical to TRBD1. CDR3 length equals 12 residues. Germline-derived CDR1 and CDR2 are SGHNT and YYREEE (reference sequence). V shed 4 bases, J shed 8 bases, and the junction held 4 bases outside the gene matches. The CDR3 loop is CASSPDRAGYTF. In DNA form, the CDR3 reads TGTGCCAGCAGCCCGGACAGGGCCGGCTACACCTTC.

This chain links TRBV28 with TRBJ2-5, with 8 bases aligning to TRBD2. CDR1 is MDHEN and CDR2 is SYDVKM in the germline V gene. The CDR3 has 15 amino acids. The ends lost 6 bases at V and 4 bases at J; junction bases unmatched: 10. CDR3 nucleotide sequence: TGTGCCAGCAGCCCCCCCGGCGGGGGGCGAGAGACCCAGTACTTC. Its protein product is CASSPPGGGRETQYF. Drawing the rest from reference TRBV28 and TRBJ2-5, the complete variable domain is DVKVTQSSRYLVKRTGEKVFLECVQDMDHENMFWYRQDPGLGLRLIYFSYDVKMKEKGDIPEGYSVSREKKERFSLILESASTNQTSMYLCASSPPGGGRETQYFGPGTRLLVL.

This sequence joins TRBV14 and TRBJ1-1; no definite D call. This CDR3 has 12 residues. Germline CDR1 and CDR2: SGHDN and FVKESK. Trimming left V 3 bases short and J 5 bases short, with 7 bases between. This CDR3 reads CASSQGRTEAFF. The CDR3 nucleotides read TGTGCCAGCAGCCAGGGGAGAACTGAAGCTTTCTTT.

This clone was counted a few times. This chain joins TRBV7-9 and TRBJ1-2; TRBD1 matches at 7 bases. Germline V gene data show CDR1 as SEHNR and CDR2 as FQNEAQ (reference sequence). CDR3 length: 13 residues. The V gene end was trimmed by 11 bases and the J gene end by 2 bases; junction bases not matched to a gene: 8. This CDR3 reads CAGQDRKNYGYTF. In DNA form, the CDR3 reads TGTGCCGGACAGGACAGGAAAAACTATGGCTACACCTTC.

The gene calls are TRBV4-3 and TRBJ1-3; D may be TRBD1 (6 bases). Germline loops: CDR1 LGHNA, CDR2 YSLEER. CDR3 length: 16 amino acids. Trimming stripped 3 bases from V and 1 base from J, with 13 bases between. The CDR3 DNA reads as TGCGCCAGCAGCCAGGAAGAGGGGGTATCTGGAAACACCATATATTTT. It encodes CASSQEEGVSGNTIYF.